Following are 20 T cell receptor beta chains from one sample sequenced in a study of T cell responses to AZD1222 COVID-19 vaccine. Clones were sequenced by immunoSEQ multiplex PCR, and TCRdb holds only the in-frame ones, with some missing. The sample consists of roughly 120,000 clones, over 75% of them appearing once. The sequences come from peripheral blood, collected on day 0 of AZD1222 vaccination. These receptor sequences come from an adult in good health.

CDR3 DNA: TGTGCCAGCAGATCAAGGGGCCCCACCTACAATGAGCAGTTCTTC. Its protein is CASRSRGPTYNEQFF. The V call is TRBV28, the J call TRBJ2-1, with D tentatively TRBD1 (5 bases). The length of the CDR3 is 15 residues. V was pared by 6 bases and J by 2 bases, with 14 bases between. In germline, CDR1 is MDHEN, CDR2 SYDVKM. Together with reference TRBV28 and TRBJ2-1, the CDR3 gives the full variable domain: DVKVTQSSRYLVKRTGEKVFLECVQDMDHENMFWYRQDPGLGLRLIYFSYDVKMKEKGDIPEGYSVSREKKERFSLILESASTNQTSMYLCASRSRGPTYNEQFFGPGTRLTVL.

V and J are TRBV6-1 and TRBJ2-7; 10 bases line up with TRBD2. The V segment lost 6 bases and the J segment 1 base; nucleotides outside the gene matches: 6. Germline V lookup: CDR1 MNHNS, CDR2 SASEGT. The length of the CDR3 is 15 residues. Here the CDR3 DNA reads TGTGCCAGCAGGCTAGCGGGGGCGGGATCCTACGAGCAGTACTTC. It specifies CASRLAGAGSYEQYF.

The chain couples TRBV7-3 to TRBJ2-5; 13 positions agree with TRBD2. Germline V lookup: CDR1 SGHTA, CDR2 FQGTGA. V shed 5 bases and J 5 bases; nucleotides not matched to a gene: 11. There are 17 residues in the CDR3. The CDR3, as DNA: TGTGCCAGCAGCCCCAAAGCGGGACTAGCGGGGCGGGAGACCCAGTACTTC. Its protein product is CASSPKAGLAGRETQYF.

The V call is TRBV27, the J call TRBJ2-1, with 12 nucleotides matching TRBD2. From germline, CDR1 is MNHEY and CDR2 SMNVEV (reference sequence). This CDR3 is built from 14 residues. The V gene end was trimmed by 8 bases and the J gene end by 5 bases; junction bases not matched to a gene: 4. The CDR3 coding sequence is TGTGCCAGCCGACTAGCGGGGGAGCACAATGAGCAGTTCTTC. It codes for CASRLAGEHNEQFF.

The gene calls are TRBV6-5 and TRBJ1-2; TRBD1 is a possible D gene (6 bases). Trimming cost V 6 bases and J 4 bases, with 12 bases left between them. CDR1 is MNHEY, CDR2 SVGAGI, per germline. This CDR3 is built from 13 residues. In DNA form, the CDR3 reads TGTGCCAGCAGGACAGGCGGCGCCTATGGCTACACCTTC. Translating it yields CASRTGGAYGYTF.

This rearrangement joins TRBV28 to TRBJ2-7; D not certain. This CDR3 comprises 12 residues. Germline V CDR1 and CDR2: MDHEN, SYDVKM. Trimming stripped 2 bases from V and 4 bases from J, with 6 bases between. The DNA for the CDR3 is TGTGCCAGCAGTTTAGTGGGGTACGAGCAGTACTTC. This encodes CASSLVGYEQYF.

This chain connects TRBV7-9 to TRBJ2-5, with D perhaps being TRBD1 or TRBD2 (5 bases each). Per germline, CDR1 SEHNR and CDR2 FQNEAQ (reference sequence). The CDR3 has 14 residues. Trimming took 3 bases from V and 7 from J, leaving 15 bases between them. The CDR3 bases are TGTGCCAGCAGCTTTGGGGACCCACCCGGGACCCAGTACTTC. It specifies CASSFGDPPGTQYF.

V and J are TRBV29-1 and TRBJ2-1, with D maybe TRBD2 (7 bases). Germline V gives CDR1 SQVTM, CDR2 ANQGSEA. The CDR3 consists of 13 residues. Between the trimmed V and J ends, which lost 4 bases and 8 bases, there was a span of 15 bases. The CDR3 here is CSVGGGFIYEQFF. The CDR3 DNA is TGCAGCGTTGGGGGGGGCTTTATCTATGAGCAGTTCTTC.

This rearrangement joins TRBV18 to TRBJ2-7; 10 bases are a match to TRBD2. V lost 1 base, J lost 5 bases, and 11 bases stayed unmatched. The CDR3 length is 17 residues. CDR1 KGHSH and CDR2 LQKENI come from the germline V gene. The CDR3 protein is CASSPQSSSSGRNEQYF. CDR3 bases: TGTGCCAGCTCACCACAGTCCTCGTCTAGCGGGAGAAACGAGCAGTACTTC.

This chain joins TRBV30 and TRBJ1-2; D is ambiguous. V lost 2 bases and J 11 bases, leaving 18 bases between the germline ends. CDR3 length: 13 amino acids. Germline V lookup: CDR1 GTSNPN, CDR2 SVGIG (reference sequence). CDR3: CAWSPRSVSGYTF. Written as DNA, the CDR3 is TGTGCCTGGAGTCCCCGGTCCGTCTCGGGTTACACCTTC.

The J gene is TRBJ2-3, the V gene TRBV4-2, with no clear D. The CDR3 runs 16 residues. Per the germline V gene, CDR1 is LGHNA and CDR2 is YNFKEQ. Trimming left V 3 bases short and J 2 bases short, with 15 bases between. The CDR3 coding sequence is TGTGCCAGCAGCCAGGGCGCTAGGCCATCCACAGATACGCAGTATTTT. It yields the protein CASSQGARPSTDTQYF.

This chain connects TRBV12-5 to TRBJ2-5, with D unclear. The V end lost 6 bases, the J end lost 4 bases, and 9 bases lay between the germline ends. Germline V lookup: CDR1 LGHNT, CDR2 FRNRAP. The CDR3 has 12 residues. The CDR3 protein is CASGRNAETQYF. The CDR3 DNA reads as TGTGCTAGTGGACGGAACGCAGAGACCCAGTACTTC. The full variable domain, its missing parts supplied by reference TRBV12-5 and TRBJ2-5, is DARVTQTPRHKVTEMGQEVTMRCQPILGHNTVFWYRQTMMQGLELLAYFRNRAPLDDSGMPKDRFSAEMPDATLATLKIQPSEPRDSAVYFCASGRNAETQYFGPGTRLLVL.

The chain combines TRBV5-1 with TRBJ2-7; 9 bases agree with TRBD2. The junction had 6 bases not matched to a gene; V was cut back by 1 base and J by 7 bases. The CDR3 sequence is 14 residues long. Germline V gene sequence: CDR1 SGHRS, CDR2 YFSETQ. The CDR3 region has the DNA TGCGCCAGCAGCTTGACTCTAGCGGGACGGGAGCAGTACTTC. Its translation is CASSLTLAGREQYF.

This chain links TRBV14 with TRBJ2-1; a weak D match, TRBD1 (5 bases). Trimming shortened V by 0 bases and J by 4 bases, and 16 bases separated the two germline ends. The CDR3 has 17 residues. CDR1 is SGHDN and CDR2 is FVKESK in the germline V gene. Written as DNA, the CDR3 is TGTGCCAGCAGCCAAGAACGGTTGAAGGGGCAATACAATGAGCAGTTCTTC. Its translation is CASSQERLKGQYNEQFF.

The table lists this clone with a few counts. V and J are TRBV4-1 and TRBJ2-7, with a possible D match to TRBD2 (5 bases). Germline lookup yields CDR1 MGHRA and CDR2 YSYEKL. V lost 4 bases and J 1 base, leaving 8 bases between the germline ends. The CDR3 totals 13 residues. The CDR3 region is CASSPAESYEQYF. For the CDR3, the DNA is TGCGCCAGCAGCCCAGCGGAGTCCTACGAGCAGTACTTC.

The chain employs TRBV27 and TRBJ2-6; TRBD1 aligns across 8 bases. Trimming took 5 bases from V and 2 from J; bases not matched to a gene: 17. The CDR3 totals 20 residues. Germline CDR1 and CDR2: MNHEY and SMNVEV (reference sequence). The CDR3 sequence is CASSPTGDELRGTGANVLTF. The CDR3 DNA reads TGTGCCAGCAGTCCGACAGGGGATGAGCTTAGGGGGACTGGGGCCAACGTCCTGACTTTC.

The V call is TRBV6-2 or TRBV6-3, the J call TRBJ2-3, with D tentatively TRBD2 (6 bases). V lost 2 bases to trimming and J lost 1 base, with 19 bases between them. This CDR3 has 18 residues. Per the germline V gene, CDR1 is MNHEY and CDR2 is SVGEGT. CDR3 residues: CASSYLSDPGAGTDTQYF. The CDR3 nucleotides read TGTGCCAGCAGTTACCTCTCCGATCCGGGAGCGGGCACAGATACGCAGTATTTT.

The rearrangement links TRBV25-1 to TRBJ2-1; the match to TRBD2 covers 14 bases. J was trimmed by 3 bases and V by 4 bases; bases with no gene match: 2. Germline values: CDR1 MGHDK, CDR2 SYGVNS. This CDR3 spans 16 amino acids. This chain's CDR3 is CASSGTSGRSYNEQFF. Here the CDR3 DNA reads TGTGCCAGCAGTGGGACTAGCGGGAGGAGCTACAATGAGCAGTTCTTC.

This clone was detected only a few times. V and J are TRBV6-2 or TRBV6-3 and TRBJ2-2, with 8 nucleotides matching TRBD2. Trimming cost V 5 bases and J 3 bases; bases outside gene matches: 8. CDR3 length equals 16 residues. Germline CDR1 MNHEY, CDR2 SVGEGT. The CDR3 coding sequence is TGTGCCAGCAGTATACGGGAGGGCCGCGACACCGGGGAGCTGTTTTTT. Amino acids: CASSIREGRDTGELFF.

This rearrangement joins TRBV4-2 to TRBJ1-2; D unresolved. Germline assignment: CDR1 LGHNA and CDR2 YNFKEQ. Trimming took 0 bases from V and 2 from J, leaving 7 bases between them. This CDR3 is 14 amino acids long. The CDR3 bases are TGTGCCAGCAGCCAAGAGCTGCGGAACTATGGCTACACCTTC. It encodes CASSQELRNYGYTF.